The T cell receptor (beta chain) described here comes from a study of CD8 T cells in Susac syndrome. Blood CD8+ and CD4+ T cells underwent high-throughput TCR beta sequencing. Random hexamers were used to reverse transcribe an amount of about 0.5 to 1 ug RNA. TCRdb itself ran the immunoSEQ multiplex PCR reads through MiXCR, one entry per CDR3 protein. This sample has 250,000 to 300,000 distinct CDR3 sequences, with roughly 85% found just once. Trimming left V 4 bases short and J 0 bases short, with 13 bases between. Per the germline V gene, CDR1 is LGHNA and CDR2 is YNFKEQ. The CDR3 has 16 residues. J is TRBJ1-3 and V is TRBV4-2; D unresolved. This TCR was sampled from a human donor with multiple sclerosis. The sequencing sample was made of CD8+ T cells from PBMCs. CDR3 in amino acids: CASSPGRAASGNTIYF. Written as DNA, the CDR3 is TGTGCCAGCAGCCCGGGTCGGGCAGCCTCTGGAAACACCATATATTTT.